A single sample gave rise to the 17 T cell receptor beta chains below, sequenced in a study of T-cell reconstitution after alpha-beta-depleted transplantation in children. For TCRbeta, the library was prepared with unique molecular identifiers. MiXCR was run by TCRdb on the PCR reads, yielding one entry per CDR3 protein. This table has approximately 1,000,000 distinct CDR3 sequences, around 30% appearing once. The source material was PBMCs, mostly from graft donor cells, sampled 360 days after TCRalphabeta/CD19-depleted stem cell transplant. The origin of the receptors is a boy younger than two who had a stem cell transplant for SCID, so the T cells may come from the graft donor.

The chain links TRBV4-2 to TRBJ1-1, with D perhaps matching TRBD1 (5 bases). The germline gives CDR1 LGHNA, CDR2 YNFKEQ. The CDR3 has 14 amino acids. The V and J ends lost 3 bases and 1 base respectively, with 9 bases between them. The CDR3 bases are TGTGCCAGCAGCCACAGGGACGGGAACACTGAAGCTTTCTTT. This gives the protein CASSHRDGNTEAFF.

This clonotype was observed a few times. V is TRBV29-1 and J is TRBJ1-1; D uncertain. Germline V gives CDR1 SQVTM, CDR2 ANQGSEA. Deletions cut 1 base from V and 4 bases from J, with 4 bases between. This CDR3 contains 11 residues. CDR3 bases: TGCAGCGTTGAAGTTTTCACTGAAGCTTTCTTT. Encoded protein: CSVEVFTEAFF.

The chain links TRBV18 to TRBJ2-7, with D tentatively TRBD1 (6 bases). The V gene's germline CDR1 is KGHSH and CDR2 LQKENI. Trimming pared 3 bases from V and 6 bases from J, leaving 18 bases between. This CDR3 contains 15 residues. CDR3 residues: CASSPPYRAEGEQYF. The CDR3, as DNA: TGTGCCAGCTCACCCCCTTACAGGGCTGAGGGCGAGCAGTACTTC.

The chain uses TRBV5-5 and TRBJ2-2; D is unresolved. The V gene's germline CDR1 is SGHKS and CDR2 YYEKEE (reference sequence). Trimming took off 7 bases at V and 0 bases at J, with 13 bases between the two ends. This CDR3 region has 15 residues. CDR3 nucleotide sequence: TGTGCCAGCGGACCGCACAATGCGAACACCGGGGAGCTGTTTTTT. Encoded protein: CASGPHNANTGELFF.

The table lists this clonotype with a few counts. The chain is built from TRBV7-7 and TRBJ1-1; D remains ambiguous. The CDR3 spans 13 residues. Germline values: CDR1 SSHAT, CDR2 FNYEAQ (reference sequence). The V end lost 5 bases, the J end lost 5 bases, and 12 bases lay between the germline ends. Here the CDR3 reads CASSRTLGTEAFF. The DNA of the CDR3 is TGTGCCAGCAGCCGGACGCTGGGTACTGAAGCTTTCTTT.

V is TRBV7-9 and J is TRBJ2-7, with D possibly TRBD1 on 5 matching bases. The CDR3 sequence is 15 residues long. Trimming stripped 5 bases from V and 0 bases from J, with 14 bases between. The germline V gene has CDR1 SEHNR and CDR2 FQNEAQ (reference sequence). CDR3 protein: CASSTQTVFSYEQYF. The CDR3 coding sequence is TGTGCCAGCAGCACCCAGACAGTTTTCTCCTACGAGCAGTACTTC.

Only one count was recorded for this clonotype. This chain joins TRBV25-1 and TRBJ2-2; TRBD2 agrees at 12 bases. J gave up 2 bases and V 6 bases, and 10 bases lay outside the gene matches. The germline CDR1 and CDR2 sequences are MGHDK and SYGVNS. This CDR3 region has 18 residues. The CDR3 nucleotides read TGTGCCAGCAGCTTGATCACTAGCGGGGGGTCCAACACCGGGGAGCTGTTTTTT. Amino acid sequence: CASSLITSGGSNTGELFF.

This clonotype has more than one count but fewer than ten. The V call is TRBV7-9, the J call TRBJ2-1; possibly TRBD1 or TRBD2 for D (6 bases each). V dropped 5 bases and J dropped 5 bases, with 13 bases sitting between them. Germline V gene lookup returns CDR1 SEHNR and CDR2 FQNEAQ (reference sequence). This CDR3 is built from 14 residues. The CDR3 loop is CASSPRGRDNEQFF. In DNA form, the CDR3 reads TGTGCCAGCAGCCCCCGGGGGCGAGACAATGAGCAGTTCTTC.

The rearrangement uses TRBV20-1 and TRBJ2-7; D is unresolved. Deletions cut 3 bases from V and 0 bases from J, with 15 bases between. From germline, CDR1 is DFQATT and CDR2 SNEGSKA (reference sequence). The CDR3 is made up of 15 amino acids. The CDR3 DNA sequence: TGCAGTGCTAGCATGGATGGGTTCAGCTCCTACGAGCAGTACTTC. Protein sequence: CSASMDGFSSYEQYF.

This clonotype was counted a few times. The rearrangement joins TRBV12-3 or TRBV12-4 to TRBJ2-3, with TRBD2 matching 8 bases. V dropped 6 bases and J dropped 4; count of bases not matched to a gene: 6. This CDR3 spans 14 amino acids. The DNA for the CDR3 is TGTGCCAGCAGAACGGGACTAGGGCCAGATACGCAGTATTTT. It encodes CASRTGLGPDTQYF.

This clonotype has just one count. This chain uses TRBV20-1 with TRBJ2-3; 7 bases are shared with TRBD2. This CDR3 region has 14 residues. CDR1 DFQATT and CDR2 SNEGSKA come from the germline V gene (reference sequence). V lost 6 bases, J lost 2 bases, and 8 bases stayed unmatched. Written as DNA, the CDR3 is TGCAGTGCCCCCAGGCGGGGGTCCACAGATACGCAGTATTTT. Encoded protein: CSAPRRGSTDTQYF.

The table lists this clonotype with a few counts. J is TRBJ1-1 and V is TRBV27; D uncertain. The ends were cut back, 4 bases at V and 4 bases at J, with 19 bases in the middle. The CDR3 is made up of 16 amino acids. Germline CDR1 is MNHEY and CDR2 is SMNVEV (reference sequence). DNA of the CDR3: TGTGCCAGCAGTTCCCCGGGCCAAAGACGAACCACTGAAGCTTTCTTT. Protein: CASSSPGQRRTTEAFF.

This clonotype was seen more than once but under ten times. The chain combines TRBV20-1 with TRBJ2-5; a possible D gene is TRBD2 (6 bases). This CDR3 is built from 13 residues. Trimming removed 6 bases at V and 5 bases at J, with 16 bases between. Germline V gene sequence: CDR1 DFQATT, CDR2 SNEGSKA (reference sequence). CDR3 protein: CSAPDGRRETQYF. In DNA, the CDR3 is TGCAGTGCCCCCGACGGGAGAAGGGAGACCCAGTACTTC.

The chain has TRBV21-1 and TRBJ1-1; TRBD1, the table's D call, lacks a check against the DNA. TRBV21-1 is deemed a pseudogene. The CDR3 runs 15 residues. CDR3 nucleotide sequence: TGTGCCAGCAGCAGACGGGACACCCAGGACACTGAAGCTTTCTTT. This gives the protein CASSRRDTQDTEAFF.

The chain joins TRBV4-3 to TRBJ2-1; TRBD2 matches 7 bases. V gave up 4 bases and J gave up 6 bases; unmatched junction bases: 3. This CDR3 is built from 13 residues. The germline CDR1 and CDR2 sequences are LGHNA and YSLEER. The CDR3 region has the DNA TGCGCCAGCAGCCGAGGGACTACCAATGAGCAGTTCTTC. Amino acid sequence: CASSRGTTNEQFF.

The chain employs TRBV5-1 and TRBJ2-1, with 8 bases that match TRBD1. J was trimmed by 7 bases and V by 4 bases; bases with no gene match: 13. Germline loops: CDR1 SGHRS, CDR2 YFSETQ. This CDR3 is 16 amino acids long. The CDR3: CASSRGTGLKGNEQFF. Here the CDR3 DNA reads TGCGCCAGCAGCCGTGGGACAGGCCTTAAGGGGAATGAGCAGTTCTTC.

This clonotype turned up a few times. This chain connects TRBV11-2 to TRBJ2-7; tentatively, D is TRBD1 (6 bases). V lost 3 bases and J 3 bases, leaving 12 bases between the germline ends. The CDR3 totals 14 residues. Germline assignment: CDR1 SGHAT and CDR2 FQNNGV. For the CDR3, the DNA is TGTGCCAGCAGCTTTCGTTGGACAGACTACGAGCAGTACTTC. Amino acid sequence: CASSFRWTDYEQYF. The full variable domain, rest sourced from reference TRBV11-2 and TRBJ2-7, is EAGVAQSPRYKIIEKRQSVAFWCNPISGHATLYWYQQILGQGPKLLIQFQNNGVVDDSQLPKDRFSAERLKGVDSTLKIQPAKLEDSAVYLCASSFRWTDYEQYFGPGTRLTVT.